The 4 T cell receptor beta chains below come from one sample, sequenced in a study of CD8+CD57+ T cells in acquired aplastic anemia. Genomic DNA, serving as template, underwent TCR beta VDJ and CDR3 profiling. In TCRdb, the reads were re-called with MiXCR into one record per CDR3 protein. The table has around 200,000 distinct CDR3 sequences, roughly half seen once. Sequenced sample: sorted CD4+, CD8+, or CD8+CD57+ T cells (not recorded which) from PBMCs. Receptor source: a human donor in good health, serving as a control.

This clonotype was detected only a few times. The V call is TRBV10-2, the J call TRBJ1-2; D is possibly TRBD1 (6 bases). The CDR3 runs 13 residues. Germline CDR1 and CDR2: WSHSY and SAAADI. With 2 bases removed from V and 8 bases from J, the gap between germline ends came to 12 bases. CDR3 coding DNA: TGCGCCAGCAGTGAGGCAGGGGTACGGGGCTACACCTTC. Protein: CASSEAGVRGYTF.

The chain recombines TRBV10-2 with TRBJ1-1, with 10 bases that match TRBD1. This CDR3 is 14 amino acids long. CDR1 and CDR2 from the germline V gene are WSHSY and SAAADI. Germline trimming cut 7 bases from V and 5 bases from J; bases unmatched to any gene: 7. CDR3 amino acids: CASNAGTGATEAFF. The CDR3 DNA follows: TGCGCCAGCAACGCCGGGACAGGGGCGACTGAAGCTTTCTTT.

J is TRBJ2-7 and V is TRBV5-5; 8 positions match TRBD1. The CDR3 has 15 residues. The germline gives CDR1 SGHKS, CDR2 YYEKEE (reference sequence). The trim removed 0 bases at V and 4 bases at J, leaving 6 bases unmatched. This CDR3 reads CASSLGAGGWYEQYF. DNA for the CDR3: TGTGCCAGCAGCTTGGGGGCAGGGGGCTGGTACGAGCAGTACTTC.

About this clonotype itself: No conserved phenylalanine or tryptophan is present at the end of the CDR3, so a read error is the likely explanation. V is TRBV5-1 and J is TRBJ1-2; 9 positions match TRBD1. Germline V lookup: CDR1 SGHRS, CDR2 YFSETQ. The ends lost 4 bases at V and 4 bases at J; junction bases unmatched: 2. This CDR3 region has 13 residues. CDR3 residues: CASSPGQGYGYTL. The DNA of the CDR3 is TGCGCCAGCAGCCCGGGACAGGGCTATGGCTACACCCTC.